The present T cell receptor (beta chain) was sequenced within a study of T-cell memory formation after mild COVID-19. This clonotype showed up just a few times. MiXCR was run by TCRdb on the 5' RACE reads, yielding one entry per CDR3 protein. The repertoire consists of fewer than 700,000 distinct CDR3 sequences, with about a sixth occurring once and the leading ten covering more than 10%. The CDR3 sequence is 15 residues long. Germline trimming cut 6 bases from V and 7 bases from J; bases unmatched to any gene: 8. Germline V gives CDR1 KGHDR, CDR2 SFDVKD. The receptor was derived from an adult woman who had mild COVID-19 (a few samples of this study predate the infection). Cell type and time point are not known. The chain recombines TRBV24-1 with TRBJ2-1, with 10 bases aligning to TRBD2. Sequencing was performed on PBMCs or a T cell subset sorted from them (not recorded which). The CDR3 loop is CATSPSGRAKNEQFF. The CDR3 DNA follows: TGTGCCACCAGTCCCAGCGGGAGGGCCAAAAATGAGCAGTTCTTC.